The 13 T cell receptor beta chains below all came from one sample that was sequenced in a study of blood T cell repertoires in COVID-19. TCRdb keeps only in-frame clones here, not all; method: immunoSEQ multiplex PCR. The sample has about 320,000 clones, roughly 90% seen once. The specimen sequenced was peripheral blood. The receptors here all came from a man aged 18 to 29 who had recovered from COVID-19.

The rearrangement uses TRBV4-2 and TRBJ2-4, with a tentative D call TRBD2 (5 bases). Germline values: CDR1 LGHNA, CDR2 YNFKEQ. Trimming pared 1 base from V and 7 bases from J, leaving 8 bases between. The length of the CDR3 is 13 residues. CDR3 in DNA: TGTGCCAGCAGCCAAGGAGGGCAGAACATTCAGTACTTC. Protein sequence: CASSQGGQNIQYF.

V usage is TRBV19 and J usage is TRBJ1-4; unclear D gene. CDR3 length: 13 amino acids. Germline loops: CDR1 LNHDA, CDR2 SQIVND (reference sequence). V lost 7 bases and J 8 bases, leaving 14 bases between the germline ends. This CDR3 is CASNRGGKEKLFF. The CDR3, as DNA: TGTGCCAGTAACCGAGGAGGGAAGGAAAAACTGTTTTTT.

The gene calls are TRBV5-6 and TRBJ1-1; the D gene is possibly TRBD1 (6 bases). Per the germline V gene, CDR1 is SGHDT and CDR2 is YYEEEE. The V end lost 4 bases, the J end lost 0 bases, and 10 bases lay between the germline ends. The CDR3 totals 14 residues. In DNA form, the CDR3 reads TGTGCCAGCAGCAACAGGGCGGTGAACACTGAAGCTTTCTTT. Amino acids: CASSNRAVNTEAFF.

This chain uses TRBV27 with TRBJ2-1; 9 nucleotides align to TRBD1. Germline lookup yields CDR1 MNHEY and CDR2 SMNVEV (reference sequence). CDR3 length: 19 residues. The V gene end was trimmed by 5 bases and the J gene end by 0 bases; junction bases not matched to a gene: 14. CDR3 residues: CASSPPRTGAELSYNEQFF. For the CDR3, the DNA is TGTGCCAGCAGTCCCCCACGGACAGGGGCTGAACTCTCCTACAATGAGCAGTTCTTC.

This sequence joins TRBV5-4 and TRBJ2-7; TRBD1 is a possible D gene (5 bases). The germline CDR1 and CDR2 sequences are SGHNT and YYREEE (reference sequence). Deletions cut 0 bases from V and 6 bases from J, with 10 bases between. This CDR3 region has 13 residues. The CDR3 is CASSLGGGAEQYF. DNA for the CDR3: TGTGCCAGCAGCTTGGGGGGTGGGGCCGAGCAGTACTTC.

V usage is TRBV2 and J usage is TRBJ1-5, with D perhaps matching TRBD1 (5 bases). The ends were cut back, 6 bases at V and 4 bases at J, with 7 bases in the middle. The CDR3 totals 12 residues. Germline-derived CDR1 and CDR2 are SNHLY and FYNNEI. CDR3 nucleotides: TGTGCCAGCAGGAGACAGAATCAGCCCCAGCATTTT. This sequence encodes CASRRQNQPQHF.

The chain has TRBV5-1 and TRBJ2-3; 11 nucleotides align to TRBD2. The germline gives CDR1 SGHRS, CDR2 YFSETQ. This CDR3 comprises 17 residues. Trimming cost V 0 bases and J 8 bases; bases outside gene matches: 11. The CDR3 sequence: CASSLGQTSGTGSTQYF. Written as DNA, the CDR3 is TGCGCCAGCAGCTTGGGCCAGACTAGCGGGACGGGGAGTACGCAGTATTTT. The variable domain in full, with the rest retrieved from reference TRBV5-1 and TRBJ2-3, is KAGVTQTPRYLIKTRGQQVTLSCSPISGHRSVSWYQQTPGQGLQFLFEYFSETQRNKGNFPGRFSGRQFSNSRSEMNVSTLELGDSALYLCASSLGQTSGTGSTQYFGPGTRLTVL.

The chain couples TRBV3-1 (or the pseudogene TRBV3-2) to TRBJ2-2; D possibly corresponds to TRBD2 (7 bases). Trimming took off 4 bases at V and 4 bases at J, with 10 bases between the two ends. This CDR3 spans 14 amino acids. In germline, CDR1 is LGHDT, CDR2 YNNKEL (reference sequence). The CDR3 loop reads CASSRGGPTGELFF. The CDR3 coding sequence is TGTGCCAGCAGCCGGGGGGGGCCCACCGGGGAGCTGTTTTTT.

The rearrangement joins TRBV7-2 to TRBJ1-3; D call uncertain. Germline loops: CDR1 SGHTA, CDR2 FQGNSA. V lost 2 bases and J lost 4, with 9 bases in between. This CDR3 has 14 amino acids. The CDR3 reads CASSLSGFGNTIYF. CDR3 in DNA: TGTGCCAGCAGCTTATCGGGGTTCGGAAACACCATATATTTT.

Written as DNA, the CDR3 is TGTGCCAGCAGGGAATTTGGACAGAAAATGGGGGGCAATCAGCCCCAGCATTTT. Translating it yields CASREFGQKMGGNQPQHF. The gene calls are TRBV6-4 and TRBJ1-5; possibly TRBD1 for D (6 bases). This CDR3 spans 18 amino acids. V was cut by 6 bases and J by 2 bases, with 23 bases left in between. Germline loops: CDR1 MRHNA, CDR2 SNTAGT.

This chain links TRBV4-3 with TRBJ2-2; D is possibly TRBD1 (6 bases). V dropped 0 bases and J dropped 6 bases, with 8 bases sitting between them. This CDR3 contains 14 residues. CDR1 and CDR2 from the germline V gene are LGHNA and YSLEER. The CDR3 region is CASSQEGAAGELFF. CDR3 bases: TGCGCCAGCAGCCAAGAGGGGGCCGCCGGGGAGCTGTTTTTT.

This chain uses TRBV4-1 with TRBJ1-3; 8 positions match TRBD1. Trimming cost V 5 bases and J 2 bases; bases outside gene matches: 5. Germline CDR1 is MGHRA and CDR2 is YSYEKL. The length of the CDR3 is 15 residues. The CDR3 nucleotides are TGCGCCAGCAGCGAATGGGACAGGCCTGGAAACACCATATATTTT. Translating it yields CASSEWDRPGNTIYF.

This chain links TRBV7-9 with TRBJ1-2, with D maybe TRBD1 (6 bases). Germline CDR1 is SEHNR and CDR2 is FQNEAQ (reference sequence). There are 19 residues in the CDR3. V was trimmed by 5 bases and J by 4 bases, leaving 29 bases between them. CDR3 sequence (DNA): TGTGCCAGCAGCCCGAGACCAGGGGACAACCTTGTTCGGGGCTATGGCTACACCTTC. This gives the protein CASSPRPGDNLVRGYGYTF.